This T cell receptor beta chain comes out of a study of early T cells in non-severe SARS-CoV-2 infection. Across the whole study: Sequencing targeted bulk RNA from unsorted whole blood, leaving chains unpaired. Study-wide findings and caveats: Matches to VDJdb favored anti-spike CD8 responses and missed private and CD4 specificities.

In the library, individual cDNA molecules carried attached unique molecular identifiers. Using its own MiXCR run on the 5' RACE reads, TCRdb lists one record per CDR3 protein. This sample has about 70,000 distinct CDR3 sequences, with approximately 5% found just once. The CDR3 totals 11 residues. The germline V gene has CDR1 LGHDT and CDR2 YNNKEL (reference sequence). The V end lost 10 bases, the J end lost 2 bases, and 9 bases lay between the germline ends. To note about this clonotype: What it binds is not known.

This chain connects TRBV3-1 to TRBJ2-7, with unresolved D. The receptor was derived from an adult who was a healthcare worker with PCR-confirmed SARS-CoV-2 infection or an uninfected control (not recorded which). The sequences come from whole blood, collected at baseline. CDR3 coding DNA: TGTGCCACCCGAGGACCCTACGAGCAGTACTTC. Translation: CATRGPYEQYF.